These 2 T cell receptor beta chains were sequenced from one sample in a study of blood T cells in healthy people across ages. The second PCR ran about 6 to 11 cycles with a sample-barcoded 5' primer and J-beta primers. TCRdb analysed the 5' RACE reads with MiXCR anew, one entry per CDR3 protein. Of about 640,000 distinct CDR3 sequences in the sample, roughly 53% are singletons; the top ten hold roughly 34%. Sequenced input: blood. Receptor source: a man in his sixties in good health.

V is TRBV3-1 and J is TRBJ2-7; 7 bases agree with TRBD2. The CDR3 runs 15 residues. Germline CDR1 LGHDT, CDR2 YNNKEL (reference sequence). Trimming removed 8 bases from V and 6 bases from J; junction bases left unmatched: 16. CDR3 protein: CASSPSSGGGGEQYF. In DNA form, the CDR3 reads TGTGCCAGCTCTCCTTCGAGTGGCGGGGGAGGCGAGCAGTACTTC.

This chain joins TRBV20-1 and TRBJ1-2, with unresolved D. The germline gives CDR1 DFQATT, CDR2 SNEGSKA (reference sequence). This CDR3 contains 14 residues. The V and J ends lost 0 bases and 0 bases respectively, with 8 bases between them. The DNA for the CDR3 is TGCAGTGCTAGAGATCTTAAAACTAACTATGGCTACACCTTC. It specifies CSARDLKTNYGYTF.